These 30 T cell receptor beta chains were all obtained from the same sample, sequenced in a study of blood T cell repertoires in COVID-19. The data were produced by immunoSEQ multiplex PCR, yet TCRdb's version contains in-frame clones alone and is incomplete. This table holds approximately 120,000 clones, 80% to 90% found once. Sequenced material: peripheral blood. Receptors were obtained from a human donor in a cohort sampled during active COVID-19.

The chain carries TRBV6-5 and TRBJ1-2; unclear D gene. Germline V gene lookup returns CDR1 MNHEY and CDR2 SVGAGI. The CDR3 extends over 15 amino acids. With 6 bases removed from V and 7 bases from J, the gap between germline ends came to 21 bases. CDR3 sequence reads: CASRANGNRRGGYTF. CDR3 in DNA: TGTGCCAGCAGGGCCAACGGCAACCGTCGGGGTGGCTACACCTTC.

The gene calls are TRBV7-9 and TRBJ2-1; tentatively, D is TRBD1 (8 bases). The germline V gene has CDR1 SEHNR and CDR2 FQNEAQ (reference sequence). Between the trimmed V and J ends, which lost 6 bases and 0 bases, there was a span of 21 bases. CDR3 length: 18 residues. This chain's CDR3 is CASSHDRGGFSSYNEQFF. CDR3 sequence (DNA): TGTGCCAGCAGTCACGACAGGGGAGGGTTCAGCTCCTACAATGAGCAGTTCTTC.

This clone was seen a handful of times. This sequence joins TRBV13 and TRBJ2-4, with D hard to call. This CDR3 has 15 amino acids. Germline lookup yields CDR1 PRHDT and CDR2 FYEKMQ (reference sequence). Deletions cut 0 bases from V and 6 bases from J, with 12 bases between. The CDR3 nucleotides are TGTGCCAGCAGCTTAGGGATAAGCGAACGAAACATTCAGTACTTC. This gives the protein CASSLGISERNIQYF.

CDR3 DNA: TGCAGTGCTAGCACGGCCTACGAGCAGTACTTC. Translated, it gives CSASTAYEQYF. The chain uses TRBV20-1 and TRBJ2-7; no clear D. The germline V gene has CDR1 DFQATT and CDR2 SNEGSKA (reference sequence). The V end was cut by 3 bases, the J end by 2 bases, with 5 bases between. This CDR3 has 11 residues.

The chain has TRBV6-2 or TRBV6-3 and TRBJ2-1; 9 nucleotides align to TRBD2. CDR1 is MNHEY and CDR2 is SVGEGT in the germline V gene. The CDR3 totals 16 residues. The J segment lost 4 bases and the V segment lost 2 bases, leaving 6 bases of the junction unmatched. The CDR3 DNA follows: TGTGCCAGCAGTTACGGCCGCCTAGCGGGGTACAATGAGCAGTTCTTC. It encodes CASSYGRLAGYNEQFF.

The J gene is TRBJ2-3, the V gene TRBV7-9; 12 bases agree with TRBD1. The ends lost 5 bases at V and 3 bases at J; junction bases unmatched: 9. Germline V lookup: CDR1 SEHNR, CDR2 FQNEAQ (reference sequence). The CDR3 has 17 residues. Here the CDR3 DNA reads TGTGCCAGCAGCCCGACCGGGACAGGGGGCGGGACAGATACGCAGTATTTT. As protein: CASSPTGTGGGTDTQYF.

The V call is TRBV28, the J call TRBJ2-6; no definite D call. V was trimmed by 5 bases and J by 2 bases, leaving 16 bases between them. From germline, CDR1 is MDHEN and CDR2 SYDVKM. This CDR3 region has 17 residues. The CDR3 DNA reads as TGTGCCAGCAGTCCTACCCCGCCCATTCCTGGGGCCAACGTCCTGACTTTC. It codes for CASSPTPPIPGANVLTF.

The J gene is TRBJ2-1, the V gene TRBV10-3; 9 nucleotides line up with TRBD2. V dropped 0 bases and J dropped 4; count of bases not matched to a gene: 7. Germline assignment: CDR1 ENHRY and CDR2 SYGVKD. This CDR3 has 17 residues. This CDR3 reads CAISESNGGLAYNEQFF. The CDR3 DNA follows: TGTGCCATCAGTGAGTCGAATGGTGGACTAGCGTACAATGAGCAGTTCTTC.

This chain links TRBV5-1 with TRBJ2-5; a possible D gene is TRBD1 (5 bases). Trimming left V 0 bases short and J 1 base short, with 7 bases between. Germline V gene lookup returns CDR1 SGHRS and CDR2 YFSETQ. This CDR3 region has 14 residues. Written as DNA, the CDR3 is TGCGCCAGCAGCTTGGTAGGGGTCCAAGAGACCCAGTACTTC. Its translation is CASSLVGVQETQYF.

The rearrangement links TRBV2 to TRBJ2-3; D is uncertain. CDR1 and CDR2 (germline): SNHLY, FYNNEI. V was trimmed by 7 bases and J by 0 bases, leaving 8 bases between them. There are 13 residues in the CDR3. The DNA for the CDR3 is TGTGCCAGCATGTCTACTAGCACAGATACGCAGTATTTT. It codes for CASMSTSTDTQYF.

The chain links TRBV6-1 to TRBJ1-2, with 7 bases that match TRBD1. This CDR3 contains 13 residues. J was trimmed by 4 bases and V by 2 bases; bases with no gene match: 1. Germline V gives CDR1 MNHNS, CDR2 SASEGT. The CDR3 region is CASSEQGGYGYTF. The DNA for the CDR3 is TGTGCCAGCAGTGAACAGGGGGGCTATGGCTACACCTTC.

The rearrangement links TRBV4-3 to TRBJ2-3; TRBD1 agrees at 8 bases. Trimming cost V 0 bases and J 1 base; bases outside gene matches: 3. The germline CDR1 and CDR2 sequences are LGHNA and YSLEER. This CDR3 has 16 residues. The CDR3 here is CASSQEMTGGTDTQYF. For the CDR3, the DNA is TGCGCCAGCAGCCAAGAAATGACAGGGGGCACAGATACGCAGTATTTT.

The chain has TRBV19 and TRBJ2-5; the match to TRBD1 covers 10 bases. Germline-derived CDR1 and CDR2 are LNHDA and SQIVND (reference sequence). This CDR3 is built from 16 residues. Trimming cost V 3 bases and J 5 bases; bases outside gene matches: 9. CDR3 coding DNA: TGTGCCAGTAGTATCATCGGGACAGGGGAGGGGGAGACCCAGTACTTC. Translation: CASSIIGTGEGETQYF.

The rearrangement links TRBV27 to TRBJ2-7, with a tentative D call TRBD2 (6 bases). Deletions cut 2 bases from V and 2 bases from J, with 19 bases between. Per the germline V gene, CDR1 is MNHEY and CDR2 is SMNVEV (reference sequence). The CDR3 is made up of 17 amino acids. The CDR3 DNA follows: TGTGCCAGCAGTTTAGTCCTCACGCGGGGTCTGCCCTACGAGCAGTACTTC. It yields the protein CASSLVLTRGLPYEQYF.

The chain carries TRBV6-5 and TRBJ1-1; D gene ambiguous. Per the germline V gene, CDR1 is MNHEY and CDR2 is SVGAGI. V was cut by 5 bases and J by 10 bases, with 14 bases left in between. The CDR3 is 12 amino acids. Here the CDR3 DNA reads TGTGCCAGCAGTCGGGATACACACAGAGCTTTCTTT. Its protein product is CASSRDTHRAFF.

The sample holds a few counts of this clone. This chain uses TRBV21-1 with TRBJ2-4; TRBD1 was called by the table and not checked on the DNA. TRBV21-1 is classified as a pseudogene. The CDR3 sequence is 13 residues long. Here the CDR3 DNA reads TGTGCCAGCAGCCAAGACAGGGGAGACATTCAGTACTTC. Protein product: CASSQDRGDIQYF.

The rearrangement uses TRBV18 and TRBJ1-2; D gene unclear. CDR3 size: 15 residues. CDR1 KGHSH and CDR2 LQKENI come from the germline V gene. V dropped 2 bases and J dropped 6 bases, with 16 bases sitting between them. In DNA, the CDR3 is TGTGCCAGCTCACCAATACCCCAGAATTTGGATGGCTACACCTTC. The encoded protein is CASSPIPQNLDGYTF.

The chain has TRBV11-2 and TRBJ2-7; D gene unclear. V lost 10 bases and J lost 0, with 13 bases in between. Germline V gene data show CDR1 as SGHAT and CDR2 as FQNNGV. The CDR3 consists of 13 residues. DNA for the CDR3: TGTGCCACCAAGAGGTCCAGCTCCTACGAGCAGTACTTC. It specifies CATKRSSSYEQYF.

The chain uses TRBV24-1 and TRBJ2-2; maybe TRBD1 (6 bases). The CDR3 spans 17 residues. V dropped 2 bases and J dropped 5 bases, with 17 bases sitting between them. Germline V gene data show CDR1 as KGHDR and CDR2 as SFDVKD. The DNA of the CDR3 is TGTGCCACCAGTGATTCTGGCGGGCAGGGGAGAACCGGGGAGCTGTTTTTT. It yields the protein CATSDSGGQGRTGELFF.

The V call is TRBV5-6, the J call TRBJ1-6, with 9 bases lining up with TRBD1. The germline CDR1 and CDR2 sequences are SGHDT and YYEEEE. With 5 bases clipped from V and 12 bases from J, the junction kept 6 bases outside the gene matches. The CDR3 is made up of 13 amino acids. In nucleotides, the CDR3 is TGTGCCAGCAGACTCGACAGGGGGGGACCCCTCCACTTT. This sequence encodes CASRLDRGGPLHF. Looking up the rest from reference TRBV5-6 and TRBJ1-6 gives the full variable domain: DAGVTQSPTHLIKTRGQQVTLRCSPKSGHDTVSWYQQALGQGPQFIFQYYEEEERQRGNFPDRFSGHQFPNYSSELNVNALLLGDSALYLCASRLDRGGPLHFGNGTRLTVT.

The rearrangement links TRBV7-2 to TRBJ2-1, with 14 bases that match TRBD2. The CDR3 has 15 amino acids. Unmatched junction bases numbered 3, after V lost 1 base and J lost 10 bases. CDR1 SGHTA and CDR2 FQGNSA come from the germline V gene. CDR3 sequence: CASSLDGLAGGEQFF. The CDR3 DNA reads as TGTGCCAGCAGCTTAGACGGACTAGCGGGGGGCGAGCAGTTCTTC. Combining the CDR3 with reference TRBV7-2 and TRBJ2-1 gives the whole variable domain GAGVSQSPSNKVTEKGKDVELRCDPISGHTALYWYRQSLGQGLEFLIYFQGNSAPDKSGLPSDRFSAERTGGSVSTLTIQRTQQEDSAVYLCASSLDGLAGGEQFFGPGTRLTVL.

J is TRBJ1-2 and V is TRBV12-3 or TRBV12-4; 7 nucleotides align to TRBD1. The CDR3 has 13 amino acids. V shed 6 bases, J shed 4 bases, and the junction held 5 bases outside the gene matches. The CDR3 bases are TGTGCCAGCAGACTGGGACAGTCCTATGGCTACACCTTC. Translating it yields CASRLGQSYGYTF.

The CDR3 bases are TGTGCCAGCAGTGAAGTCGGCGGGAGGTCCACAGATACGCAGTATTTT. As protein: CASSEVGGRSTDTQYF. This sequence joins TRBV6-1 and TRBJ2-3; TRBD2 matches at 8 bases. Per germline, CDR1 MNHNS and CDR2 SASEGT. This CDR3 region has 16 residues. Trimming at V came to 1 base and at J to 2 bases, leaving 5 bases not matched to a gene.

This chain uses TRBV6-1 with TRBJ1-1; D remains ambiguous. The V gene lost 0 bases and the J gene lost 1 base, with 9 bases spanning the gap. The CDR3 consists of 15 residues. From germline, CDR1 is MNHNS and CDR2 SASEGT. CDR3 residues: CASSEAQAANTEAFF. In DNA, the CDR3 is TGTGCCAGCAGTGAAGCGCAGGCAGCGAACACTGAAGCTTTCTTT.

The chain joins TRBV5-6 to TRBJ1-5; maybe TRBD1 (6 bases). This CDR3 region has 12 residues. Trimming stripped 5 bases from V and 7 bases from J, with 10 bases between. The germline gives CDR1 SGHDT, CDR2 YYEEEE. In DNA, the CDR3 is TGTGCCAGCAGTTCCGGACAGCAGCCCCAGCATTTT. Translated, it gives CASSSGQQPQHF.

The V gene is TRBV5-6, the J gene TRBJ2-5; 8 nucleotides match TRBD1. The CDR3 sequence is 15 residues long. CDR1 SGHDT and CDR2 YYEEEE come from the germline V gene. After removal of 4 bases from V and 5 bases from J, the junction contained 10 bases not matched to a gene. This CDR3 reads CASSGIQGVGETQYF. The CDR3 region has the DNA TGTGCCAGCAGCGGAATACAGGGGGTTGGGGAGACCCAGTACTTC.

The chain carries TRBV3-1 (or the pseudogene TRBV3-2) and TRBJ1-2; D is ambiguous. CDR1 and CDR2 from the germline V gene are LGHDT and YNNKEL (reference sequence). CDR3 size: 14 residues. The V end lost 0 bases, the J end lost 1 base, and 6 bases lay between the germline ends. The CDR3 nucleotides read TGTGCCAGCAGCCAAGATCTCGGTAACTATGGCTACACCTTC. Translating it yields CASSQDLGNYGYTF.

The chain couples TRBV27 to TRBJ2-1, with TRBD2 identical over 13 bases. V lost 2 bases to trimming and J lost 8 bases; unmatched junction nucleotides: 3. The CDR3 sequence is 15 residues long. CDR1 is MNHEY, CDR2 SMNVEV, per germline (reference sequence). CDR3 amino acids: CASSLKGLAGYEQFF. CDR3 nucleotide sequence: TGTGCCAGCAGTTTAAAGGGACTAGCGGGATATGAGCAGTTCTTC.

The chain uses TRBV6-5 and TRBJ1-1; 7 bases agree with TRBD1. CDR1 is MNHEY and CDR2 is SVGAGI in the germline V gene. The V segment lost 5 bases and the J segment 0 bases; nucleotides outside the gene matches: 6. This CDR3 has 15 amino acids. The CDR3 sequence: CASSKQGQLNTEAFF. The CDR3 region has the DNA TGTGCCAGCAGTAAACAGGGACAGTTGAACACTGAAGCTTTCTTT.

The CDR3 sequence is CASSLTLGGTANDKQFF. For the CDR3, the DNA is TGTGCCAGCAGCTTGACCCTTGGGGGGACAGCTAATGATAAGCAGTTCTTC. This chain links TRBV7-3 with TRBJ2-1, with D possibly TRBD1 on 7 matching bases. This CDR3 region has 17 residues. The germline V gene has CDR1 SGHTA and CDR2 FQGTGA. Between the trimmed V and J ends, which lost 3 bases and 11 bases, there was a span of 26 bases.